Each of the 13 T cell receptor beta chains below was sequenced from the same sample in a study of shared clonotypes between healthy human individuals (dated by TCRdb to 2019 to 2021). Library method: the immunoSEQ multiplex PCR assay. Imported from immuneACCESS, the table was reduced by TCRdb to in-frame sequences with V and J called. These copies leave out some clones; in studies compared against another copy, an unresolved V gene accounts for under half, and the cause of the remainder is not known. A total of about 2.4 million clones appear in this sample, more than 85% of them only once. Roughly 0.39% of the sample comes from the top ten. Sample: naive CD4+ T cells from PBMCs. The cell subset or site label on this specimen signifies: CD45RA+ positively selected. All receptors derive from a man between 18 and 35 years old in good health. Some clones in this sample may be carry-over from other donors' samples.

The table lists this clone with a few counts. V is TRBV2 and J is TRBJ1-5; D remains unclear. Trimming shortened V by 6 bases and J by 2 bases, and 8 bases separated the two germline ends. CDR1 is SNHLY, CDR2 FYNNEI, per germline. There are 13 residues in the CDR3. CDR3 DNA: TGTGCCAGCAGCCTTTCCCGCAATCAGCCCCAGCATTTT. This encodes CASSLSRNQPQHF.

The chain combines TRBV15 with TRBJ2-3; D may match TRBD1 or TRBD2 (5 bases each). CDR1 LNHNV and CDR2 YYDKDF come from the germline V gene (reference sequence). The CDR3 runs to 15 residues. Trimming left V 5 bases short and J 2 bases short, with 14 bases between. The CDR3 region has the DNA TGTGCCACCAGCGGGGGTCCCTCTTACACAGATACGCAGTATTTT. As protein: CATSGGPSYTDTQYF.

The rearrangement uses TRBV2 and TRBJ2-1; 7 bases are shared with TRBD2. With 0 bases clipped from V and 3 bases from J, the junction kept 11 bases outside the gene matches. In germline, CDR1 is SNHLY, CDR2 FYNNEI. The CDR3 consists of 18 residues. CDR3 sequence (DNA): TGTGCCAGCAGTGAAGCGCCGGGGAGGGGAAGTAGCTACAATGAGCAGTTCTTC. It yields the protein CASSEAPGRGSSYNEQFF. Full variable domain (missing parts from reference TRBV2 and TRBJ2-1): EPEVTQTPSHQVTQMGQEVILRCVPISNHLYFYWYRQILGQKVEFLVSFYNNEISEKSEIFDDQFSVERPDGSNFTLKIRSTKLEDSAMYFCASSEAPGRGSSYNEQFFGPGTRLTVL.

CDR3 loop: CASSSRTSVNEQFF. CDR3 nucleotides: TGCGCCAGCAGCAGCAGGACTAGTGTCAATGAGCAGTTCTTC. The genes are TRBV5-1 and TRBJ2-1; 7 positions agree with TRBD2. The germline gives CDR1 SGHRS, CDR2 YFSETQ. This CDR3 has 14 amino acids. J was trimmed by 6 bases and V by 4 bases; bases with no gene match: 7.

Points on this clone: Different DNA sequences within this sample yield the same CDR3. The J gene is TRBJ2-5, the V gene TRBV14; D is ambiguous. CDR3 length equals 13 residues. V dropped 1 base and J dropped 5 bases, with 8 bases sitting between them. The germline V gene has CDR1 SGHDN and CDR2 FVKESK. The CDR3 reads CASSQGLRETQYF. Here the CDR3 DNA reads TGTGCCAGCAGCCAAGGGCTTAGGGAGACCCAGTACTTC.

This clone was picked up one time. The chain links TRBV10-3 to TRBJ2-7, with TRBD2 matching over 10 bases. V trimming: 6 bases; J trimming: 3 bases; junction bases outside the gene matches: 5. The CDR3 loop spans 14 amino acids. In germline, CDR1 is ENHRY, CDR2 SYGVKD. DNA of the CDR3: TGTGCCATCAGAGGGACTAGCGCCGACTACGAGCAGTACTTC. Translated, it gives CAIRGTSADYEQYF.

The V call is TRBV19, the J call TRBJ2-6, with D uncertain. The V end lost 8 bases, the J end lost 0 bases, and 8 bases lay between the germline ends. Per germline, CDR1 LNHDA and CDR2 SQIVND (reference sequence). This CDR3 contains 14 residues. CDR3 region: CASRVNSGANVLTF. The CDR3 DNA is TGTGCCAGTCGGGTTAACTCTGGGGCCAACGTCCTGACTTTC.

A word on this clone: The sample has other DNA sequences that encode this CDR3 too. The chain recombines TRBV15 with TRBJ1-1, with D uncertain. From germline, CDR1 is LNHNV and CDR2 YYDKDF (reference sequence). The V and J ends lost 3 bases and 3 bases respectively, with 5 bases between them. The CDR3 contains 12 residues. The CDR3 sequence is CATSRGYTEAFF. CDR3 bases: TGTGCCACCAGCAGGGGTTACACTGAAGCTTTCTTT.

The chain links TRBV6-1 to TRBJ2-3, with 11 bases fitting TRBD1. CDR3 size: 15 residues. Germline V gives CDR1 MNHNS, CDR2 SASEGT. V trimming: 7 bases; J trimming: 3 bases; junction bases outside the gene matches: 6. Here the CDR3 DNA reads TGTGCCAGCAAACCGGGACAGGGGGTGACAGATACGCAGTATTTT. Amino acids: CASKPGQGVTDTQYF.

This chain connects TRBV6-5 to TRBJ2-7; D is unclear. Between the trimmed V and J ends, which lost 6 bases and 3 bases, there was a span of 9 bases. The CDR3 spans 12 residues. Germline V CDR1 and CDR2: MNHEY, SVGAGI. CDR3 nucleotides: TGTGCCAGCAGATCCCTGAACTACGAGCAGTACTTC. Its protein is CASRSLNYEQYF.

For this clone: In the same sample, other DNA sequences code for this CDR3. This chain connects TRBV30 to TRBJ2-7, with 14 bases aligning to TRBD2. Germline loops: CDR1 GTSNPN, CDR2 SVGIG (reference sequence). The V gene end was trimmed by 0 bases and the J gene end by 3 bases; junction bases not matched to a gene: 1. The CDR3 is 15 residues long. The CDR3 DNA sequence: TGTGCCTGGAGTGTAGGACTAGCGGGAGGCTACGAGCAGTACTTC. Translation gives CAWSVGLAGGYEQYF.

The rearrangement joins TRBV20-1 to TRBJ2-7; D unresolved. V lost 1 base and J lost 6, with 7 bases in between. The CDR3 contains 11 residues. Germline V gene lookup returns CDR1 DFQATT and CDR2 SNEGSKA (reference sequence). CDR3 coding DNA: TGCAGTGCTAGAGGCCTGGCCGAGCAGTACTTC. It specifies CSARGLAEQYF.

Notes on this clone: This same CDR3 is encoded by further DNA sequences in the sample. The chain links TRBV6-5 to TRBJ2-7, with 12 bases that match TRBD2. CDR1 is MNHEY, CDR2 SVGAGI, per germline. CDR3 size: 15 residues. Germline trimming cut 6 bases from V and 2 bases from J; bases unmatched to any gene: 5. CDR3 DNA sequence: TGTGCCAGCAGGCCACTAGCGGGAGGAACCTACGAGCAGTACTTC. Protein: CASRPLAGGTYEQYF.